What follows are 18 T cell receptor beta chains derived from one specimen sequenced in a study of T cell repertoires in cytomegalovirus infection. TCRdb reprocessed the reads with MiXCR, giving one entry per CDR3 protein. The sample includes 680,000 or so distinct CDR3 sequences, 35% to 40% of them seen just once. Sequences were obtained from PBMCs. These TCRs come from a human donor in good health (CMV status not recorded). Some clones in this sample may be carry-over from other donors' samples.

This clonotype was counted at least ten times. The genes are TRBV7-2 and TRBJ2-5; TRBD1 matches 9 bases. The germline gives CDR1 SGHTA, CDR2 FQGNSA. J was trimmed by 4 bases and V by 5 bases; bases with no gene match: 5. CDR3 length: 14 amino acids. The CDR3 sequence: CASSLRTGAETQYF. CDR3 DNA: TGTGCCAGCAGCCTACGGACAGGGGCAGAGACCCAGTACTTC. Filled out from reference TRBV7-2 and TRBJ2-5, the complete variable domain reads GAGVSQSPSNKVTEKGKDVELRCDPISGHTALYWYRQSLGQGLEFLIYFQGNSAPDKSGLPSDRFSAERTGGSVSTLTIQRTQQEDSAVYLCASSLRTGAETQYFGPGTRLLVL.

This clonotype occurred once. An end of the junction differs from the germline gene, which may be a read error. This chain connects TRBV7-9 to TRBJ2-1; D unresolved. Germline V gives CDR1 SEHNR, CDR2 FQNEAQ (reference sequence). The CDR3 extends over 15 amino acids. For the CDR3, the DNA is TGTGCCAGCAGCAGTCCCCCACGGCTTGGGAATGAGCAGTTATTC. As protein: CASSSPPRLGNEQLF. Supplemented by reference TRBV7-9 and TRBJ2-1, the full variable domain reads DTGVSQNPRHKITKRGQNVTFRCDPISEHNRLYWYRQTLGQGPEFLTYFQNEAQLEKSRLLSDRFSAERPKGSFSTLEIQRTEQGDSAMYLCASSSPPRLGNEQLFGPGTRLTVL.

This clonotype was found a few times. This chain links TRBV12-5 with TRBJ1-1; 7 bases fit TRBD1. The CDR3 runs to 12 residues. Germline-derived CDR1 and CDR2 are LGHNT and FRNRAP. V trimming: 6 bases; J trimming: 6 bases; junction bases outside the gene matches: 4. CDR3 protein: CASGQGGAEAFF. CDR3 DNA: TGTGCTAGTGGGCAGGGGGGTGCTGAAGCTTTCTTT.

A few counts support this clonotype. The rearrangement joins TRBV4-1 to TRBJ1-3, with unresolved D. Trimming took 1 base from V and 0 from J, leaving 10 bases between them. Germline CDR1 and CDR2: MGHRA and YSYEKL. The CDR3 covers 16 residues. Written as DNA, the CDR3 is TGCGCCAGCAGCCAAGGGGGTTTCCACTCTGGAAACACCATATATTTT. Its protein is CASSQGGFHSGNTIYF.

The genes are TRBV13 and TRBJ2-1; D might be TRBD2 (6 bases). This CDR3 comprises 17 residues. Trimming removed 1 base at V and 5 bases at J, with 18 bases between. Germline V gives CDR1 PRHDT, CDR2 FYEKMQ (reference sequence). CDR3 bases: TGTGCCAGCAGCTTAGAGGTGATGGAGGGCATGAACAATGAGCAGTTCTTC. It specifies CASSLEVMEGMNNEQFF.

The CDR3: CAWSATSGGATDTQYF. For the CDR3, the DNA is TGTGCCTGGAGTGCCACTAGCGGGGGGGCAACAGATACGCAGTATTTT. The V and J genes are TRBV30 and TRBJ2-3; 13 nucleotides line up with TRBD2. CDR1 and CDR2 from the germline V gene are GTSNPN and SVGIG (reference sequence). This CDR3 spans 16 amino acids. Trimming took 1 base from V and 3 from J; bases not matched to a gene: 4.

Note on this clonotype: The junction shows a germline mismatch at one end, possibly a read error. The V call is TRBV27, the J call TRBJ1-2, with 10 bases matching TRBD1. Germline V gene lookup returns CDR1 MNHEY and CDR2 SMNVEV (reference sequence). This CDR3 comprises 15 residues. The DNA of the CDR3 is TGTGCCAGCAGTTTACAGGGACAGGGGACCTATGTCTACACCTTC. Encoded protein: CASSLQGQGTYVYTF.

A note on this clonotype: Sequence at one end of the junction differs from germline and may be a read error. J is TRBJ2-5 and V is TRBV6-6, with D hard to call. The CDR3 contains 15 residues. Germline V gene sequence: CDR1 MNHNY, CDR2 SVGAGI (reference sequence). CDR3: CAISYSLVEKETQYF. The CDR3 DNA follows: TGTGCCATCAGTTACTCACTGGTGGAAAAAGAGACCCAGTACTTC.

The chain links TRBV28 to TRBJ1-2; D remains unclear. CDR3 length equals 11 residues. V dropped 3 bases and J dropped 6 bases, with 5 bases sitting between them. Germline CDR1 reads MDHEN; CDR2 reads SYDVKM. The DNA for the CDR3 is TGTGCCAGCAGTTTGATGGATGGCTACACCTTC. This translates into CASSLMDGYTF.

The rearrangement uses TRBV24-1 and TRBJ2-2; possibly TRBD2 for D (5 bases). Germline V gene lookup returns CDR1 KGHDR and CDR2 SFDVKD. The CDR3 sequence is 18 residues long. The V end lost 3 bases, the J end lost 1 base, and 17 bases lay between the germline ends. CDR3 residues: CATSDGNRGRWNTGELFF. In DNA form, the CDR3 reads TGTGCCACCAGTGATGGGAATCGGGGAAGGTGGAACACCGGGGAGCTGTTTTTT.

This chain's CDR3 is CASSRGLGSNNEQFF. DNA for the CDR3: TGCGCCAGCAGTAGAGGCCTAGGGTCTAACAATGAGCAGTTCTTC. The rearrangement joins TRBV5-1 to TRBJ2-1; D is undetermined. The CDR3 totals 15 residues. CDR1 SGHRS and CDR2 YFSETQ come from the germline V gene. The ends were cut back, 5 bases at V and 5 bases at J, with 17 bases in the middle. Using reference TRBV5-1 and TRBJ2-1 for the parts outside the CDR3, the full variable domain is KAGVTQTPRYLIKTRGQQVTLSCSPISGHRSVSWYQQTPGQGLQFLFEYFSETQRNKGNFPGRFSGRQFSNSRSEMNVSTLELGDSALYLCASSRGLGSNNEQFFGPGTRLTVL.

The chain links TRBV28 to TRBJ1-2; D ambiguous. Trimming took off 11 bases at V and 4 bases at J, with 11 bases between the two ends. The CDR3 sequence is 11 residues long. Germline-derived CDR1 and CDR2 are MDHEN and SYDVKM. The CDR3 reads CAVGKGYGYTF. The CDR3 DNA sequence: TGTGCCGTGGGAAAAGGCTATGGCTACACCTTC.

The chain links TRBV7-2 to TRBJ1-3, with D tentatively TRBD1 (5 bases). Trimming stripped 7 bases from V and 0 bases from J, with 16 bases between. Per the germline V gene, CDR1 is SGHTA and CDR2 is FQGNSA. This CDR3 is 16 amino acids long. As DNA, the CDR3 is TGTGCCAGCACCCGGGGAGGGGCAAACTCTGGAAACACCATATATTTT. Its protein product is CASTRGGANSGNTIYF.

This clonotype turned up a few times. The chain recombines TRBV5-6 with TRBJ2-7; D possibly corresponds to TRBD1 (6 bases). There are 12 residues in the CDR3. Trimming pared 5 bases from V and 5 bases from J, leaving 11 bases between. Per the germline V gene, CDR1 is SGHDT and CDR2 is YYEEEE. The chain's CDR3 is CASSHNRDEQYF. The CDR3 DNA is TGTGCCAGCAGTCATAACAGGGACGAGCAGTACTTC.

V and J are TRBV12-3 or TRBV12-4 and TRBJ2-1, with D perhaps given as TRBD1 or TRBD2 (5 bases each). The CDR3 contains 16 residues. Trimming took off 8 bases at V and 1 base at J, with 18 bases between the two ends. The CDR3 protein is CASGKQRDQSYNEQFF. The CDR3 nucleotides read TGTGCCAGCGGAAAACAGAGGGACCAGTCCTACAATGAGCAGTTCTTC.

This clonotype was recorded only once. This sequence may be a read error, since a much larger clone differs from it by one base. The rearrangement links TRBV6-1 to TRBJ2-6, with TRBD2 matching 8 bases. The CDR3 is 15 amino acids. In germline, CDR1 is MNHNS, CDR2 SASEGT. CDR3 sequence (DNA): TGTGCCCGCAGTGCGGGGGGCTCTGGGGCCAACGTCCTGACTTTC. It encodes CARSAGGSGANVLTF.

This clonotype has a handful of counts. The chain employs TRBV7-2 and TRBJ2-7; 7 nucleotides line up with TRBD1. Per the germline V gene, CDR1 is SGHTA and CDR2 is FQGNSA. With V trimmed by 5 bases and J by 6 bases, 13 bases remained unmatched. CDR3 length: 15 residues. The CDR3 here is CASSRRQGKKVEQYF. The CDR3 nucleotides read TGTGCCAGCAGCCGAAGACAGGGCAAGAAGGTCGAGCAGTACTTC.

The chain has TRBV12-3 or TRBV12-4 and TRBJ2-6; D uncertain. Trimming left V 5 bases short and J 4 bases short, with 12 bases between. This CDR3 is built from 15 residues. The CDR3 protein is CASSRQARGANVLTF. In DNA, the CDR3 is TGTGCCAGCAGTCGTCAGGCTAGAGGGGCCAACGTCCTGACTTTC.